The clone carrying this T cell receptor (beta chain) was seen just once. Its antigen is unidentified. The CDR3 sequence is 12 residues long. Unmatched junction bases numbered 3, after V lost 10 bases and J lost 2 bases. CDR1 and CDR2 (germline): MNHEY, SVGEGT. Using its own MiXCR run on the 5' RACE reads, TCRdb lists one record per CDR3 protein. The data contain approximately 260,000 distinct CDR3 sequences, around 13% of them seen just once; the ten biggest clones take up roughly 0.5%. These data belong to a study of T cells after yellow fever vaccination. Points from the study as a whole: Most primary-vaccination clones reappeared after the booster (more than 95% CD4, around 88% CD8).

This sample comprised CD4+ T cells sorted from PBMCs, obtained 45 days after the yellow fever booster vaccination. V usage is TRBV6-2 or TRBV6-3 and J usage is TRBJ2-3, with 7 bases fitting TRBD1. This TCR derives from a young man who received the YFV17D yellow fever vaccine. CDR3 region: CATGQFTDTQYF. The CDR3 DNA follows: TGTGCCACGGGACAGTTCACAGATACGCAGTATTTT.